The text below deals with one T cell receptor (beta chain). Its antigen is not yet known. The record originates from a study of monozygotic twins with inflammatory bowel disease (dated by TCRdb to between 2017 and 2020). Some background on the complete study: A total of about 28 monozygotic twin pairs were included in the full study, comprising nine German pairs (four IBD-concordant, five IBD-discordant) and 19 IBD-discordant Danish pairs. Each individual had, on average, about 151 000 unique TCRalpha sequences and 181 000 unique TCRbeta sequences available for analysis. Within discordant pairs, disease-associated traits were sought mainly by comparing IBD patients with their genetically identical healthy co-twins.

The method was 5' RACE. Preparation of each TCR library used approximately 3,500 ng of total RNA. cDNA was synthesized with SMARTScribe reverse transcriptase in eight separate reactions per sample. Unique molecular identifiers containing a 6-nucleotide sample barcode were introduced through template switching during cDNA synthesis. TCRalpha and TCRbeta cDNA was amplified in two nested PCRs of about 17 and 10 cycles, and bead purification was carried out after each PCR. Before amplification, the cDNA was treated with uracil DNA-glycosylase and purified using the QIAquick PCR purification kit. The second PCR added Illumina TruSeq-compatible adapters along with sample-specific barcodes. TapeStation and Qubit were used to check library quality and concentration, and 5 ng of each library was pooled. The pooled libraries were sequenced with 2 x 100 bp reads and custom sequencing primers on an Illumina HiSeq2500 single-index Rapid Run. Turning to the authors' computational methods: MiGEC version 1.2.6 was used for UMI-based consensus assembly to correct PCR and sequencing errors. MiXCR version 2.1.1 was used to carry out V(D)J alignment, clonotype assembly and CDR3 extraction. To normalise gene usage, clonotype sharing and MAIT/NKT TCR abundance, the top 1000, 10 000 and 20 000 clonotypes in each sample were analysed. Diversity was computed as the inverse Simpson index with the vegan R package after downsampling to 27 000 UMIs. Paired Mann-Whitney U tests were applied to discordant twin pairs, and Benjamini-Hochberg correction was used for multiple testing. TCRdb reprocessed the public reads and reports one entry per CDR3 protein sequence, without DNA. TCRdb's processing, not the authors', yielded these V and J calls. The sample has fewer than 150,000 distinct CDR3 sequences on record. The ten largest clones add up to less than 2.5% of the sample.

Reading the germline V gene (reference sequence) gives CDR1 SGHKS and CDR2 YYEKEE. The CDR3 runs 16 amino acids, cysteine and phenylalanine included. The coding DNA is unavailable. From each donor, a roughly 2.5 ml peripheral blood sample was collected into PAXgene tubes and stored at -80 degrees C. Total RNA was isolated from whole blood with the PAXgene blood miRNA kit on an automated QIAcube, without T cell sorting. Peripheral blood from monozygotic twin pairs concordant or discordant for inflammatory bowel disease was subjected to deep TCRalpha and TCRbeta repertoire profiling with unique molecular barcoding. Smoking habits were recorded for all twin pairs, and each individual was classified as a current, former or never smoker. What the research found in general, with its limitations: No difference in repertoire similarity was observed between concordant and discordant twins, possibly owing to limited statistical power. Differing immunosuppressive treatments among patients may have added background noise and inter-individual variability to the repertoires. Compared with healthy twins, IBD patients had fewer clonotypes in common with other individuals, a difference most pronounced in patients showing signs of disease activity. The results gave no support for a single strong signal or clonotype linked to IBD. Measured by the inverse Simpson index, TCRbeta repertoire diversity was lower in IBD patients than in their healthy co-twins. The analysis was unable to tell different T cell subtypes apart.

The clonotype originates from a human donor with ulcerative colitis or Crohn's disease, or a healthy co-twin of an affected twin (not recorded which). Sequenced sample: blood. Recombination connected TRBV5-5 to TRBJ2-7. The CDR3 protein sequence reads: CASSLAFRGLSYEQYF.